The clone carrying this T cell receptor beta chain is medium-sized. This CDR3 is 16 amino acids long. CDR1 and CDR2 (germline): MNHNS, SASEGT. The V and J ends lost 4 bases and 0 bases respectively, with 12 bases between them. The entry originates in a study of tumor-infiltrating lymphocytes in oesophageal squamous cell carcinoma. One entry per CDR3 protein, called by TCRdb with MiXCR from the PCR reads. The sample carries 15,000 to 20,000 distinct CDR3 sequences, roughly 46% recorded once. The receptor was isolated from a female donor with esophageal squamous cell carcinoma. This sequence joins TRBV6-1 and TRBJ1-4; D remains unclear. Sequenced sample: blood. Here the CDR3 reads CASSVLHEATNEKLFF. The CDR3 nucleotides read TGTGCCAGCAGTGTACTACACGAGGCAACTAATGAAAAACTGTTTTTT.